This paragraph covers one T cell receptor (beta chain) sequence. Its cognate antigen is unknown. This entry belongs to a study of cytomegalovirus exposure and HLA in healthy donors. With 60 Vbeta and 13 Jbeta primers, the PCR was carried out. This table comes from immunoSEQ multiplex PCR, and its TCRdb copy is limited to in-frame clones, with some not included. The sample includes 53,000 or so clones. Study-level results: In a later analysis, V- and J-gene trimming of beta chains associated with a DCLRE1C missense variant, replicated independently. High specificity and sensitivity for cytomegalovirus status were reported for the classifier. For most TCR sequences rarity was the rule, although some public TCRs occurred in many donors.

CDR3 length: 13 residues. Deletions cut 2 bases from V and 3 bases from J, with 6 bases between. Per the germline V gene, CDR1 is WSHSY and CDR2 is SAAADI. The TCR sequence derives from a young man in good health and CMV-seropositive. The chain uses TRBV10-2 and TRBJ2-3; possible D gene TRBD2, 6 bases. Sequencing was carried out using PBMCs. The CDR3 coding sequence is TGCGCCAGCAGTGAGCGGGAGACAGATACGCAGTATTTT. The encoded protein is CASSERETDTQYF.